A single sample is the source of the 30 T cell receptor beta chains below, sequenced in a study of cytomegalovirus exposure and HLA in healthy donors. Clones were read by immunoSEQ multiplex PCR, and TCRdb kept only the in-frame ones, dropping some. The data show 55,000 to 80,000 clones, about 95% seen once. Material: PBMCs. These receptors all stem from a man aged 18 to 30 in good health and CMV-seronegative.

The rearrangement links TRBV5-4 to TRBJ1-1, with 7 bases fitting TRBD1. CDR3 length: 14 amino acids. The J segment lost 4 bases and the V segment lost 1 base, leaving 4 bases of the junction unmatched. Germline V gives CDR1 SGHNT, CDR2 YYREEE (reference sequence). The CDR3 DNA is TGTGCCAGCAGCTTGAGGGGGCAGCCCACTGAAGCTTTCTTT. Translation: CASSLRGQPTEAFF.

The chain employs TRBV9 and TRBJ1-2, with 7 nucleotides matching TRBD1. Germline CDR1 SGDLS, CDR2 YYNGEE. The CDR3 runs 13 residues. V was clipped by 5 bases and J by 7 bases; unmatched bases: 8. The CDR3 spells CASSELTGLGYTF. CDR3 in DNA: TGTGCCAGCAGTGAATTGACAGGGCTTGGCTACACCTTC.

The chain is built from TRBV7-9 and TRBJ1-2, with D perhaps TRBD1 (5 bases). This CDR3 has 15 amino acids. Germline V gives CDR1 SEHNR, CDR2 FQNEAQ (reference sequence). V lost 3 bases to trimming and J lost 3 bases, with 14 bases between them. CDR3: CASSLGQGHDYGYTF. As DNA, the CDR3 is TGTGCCAGCAGCTTGGGGCAAGGACACGACTATGGCTACACCTTC.

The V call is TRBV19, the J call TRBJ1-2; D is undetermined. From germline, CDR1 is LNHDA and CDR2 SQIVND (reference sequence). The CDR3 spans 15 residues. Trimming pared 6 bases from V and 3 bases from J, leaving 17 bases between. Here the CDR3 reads CASRVIPPRYYGYTF. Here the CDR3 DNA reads TGTGCCAGTAGGGTGATTCCCCCGCGGTACTATGGCTACACCTTC.

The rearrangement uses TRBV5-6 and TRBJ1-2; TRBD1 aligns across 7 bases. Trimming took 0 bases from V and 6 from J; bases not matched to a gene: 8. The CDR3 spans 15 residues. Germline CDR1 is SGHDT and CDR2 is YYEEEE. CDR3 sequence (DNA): TGTGCCAGCAGCTTGGGAGACAGGGAGTTCGATGGCTACACCTTC. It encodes CASSLGDREFDGYTF.

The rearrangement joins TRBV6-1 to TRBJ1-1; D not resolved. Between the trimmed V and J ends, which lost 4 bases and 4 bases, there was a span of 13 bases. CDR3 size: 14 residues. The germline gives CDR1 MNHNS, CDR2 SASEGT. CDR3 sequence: CASSARSEGTEAFF. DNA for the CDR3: TGTGCCAGCAGTGCGCGTTCGGAGGGCACTGAAGCTTTCTTT.

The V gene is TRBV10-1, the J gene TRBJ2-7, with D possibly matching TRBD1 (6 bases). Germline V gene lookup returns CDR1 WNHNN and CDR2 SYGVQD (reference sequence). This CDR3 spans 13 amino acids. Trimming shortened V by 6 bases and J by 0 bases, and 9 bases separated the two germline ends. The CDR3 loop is CASSGQFSYEQYF. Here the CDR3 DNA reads TGCGCCAGCAGCGGACAGTTCTCCTACGAGCAGTACTTC.

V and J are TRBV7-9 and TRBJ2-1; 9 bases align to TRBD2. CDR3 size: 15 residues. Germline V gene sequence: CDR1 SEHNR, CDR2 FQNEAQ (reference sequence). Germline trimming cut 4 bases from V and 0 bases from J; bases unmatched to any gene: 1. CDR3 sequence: CASSSAGGSYNEQFF. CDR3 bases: TGTGCCAGCAGCTCAGCGGGGGGCTCCTACAATGAGCAGTTCTTC.

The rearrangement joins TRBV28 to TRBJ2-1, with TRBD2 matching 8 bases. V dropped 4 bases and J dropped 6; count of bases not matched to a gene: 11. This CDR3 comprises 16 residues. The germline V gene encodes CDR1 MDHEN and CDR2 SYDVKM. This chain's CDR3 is CASSSREGRLINEQFF. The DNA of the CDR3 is TGTGCCAGCAGTTCACGGGAGGGACGGCTGATCAATGAGCAGTTCTTC.

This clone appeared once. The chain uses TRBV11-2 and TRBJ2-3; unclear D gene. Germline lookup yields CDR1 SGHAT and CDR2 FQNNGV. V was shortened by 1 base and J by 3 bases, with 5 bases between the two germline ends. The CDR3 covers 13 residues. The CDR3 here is CASSLAPTDTQYF. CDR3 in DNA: TGTGCCAGCAGCTTAGCCCCAACAGATACGCAGTATTTT. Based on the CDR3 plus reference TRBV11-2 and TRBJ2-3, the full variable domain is EAGVAQSPRYKIIEKRQSVAFWCNPISGHATLYWYQQILGQGPKLLIQFQNNGVVDDSQLPKDRFSAERLKGVDSTLKIQPAKLEDSAVYLCASSLAPTDTQYFGPGTRLTVL.

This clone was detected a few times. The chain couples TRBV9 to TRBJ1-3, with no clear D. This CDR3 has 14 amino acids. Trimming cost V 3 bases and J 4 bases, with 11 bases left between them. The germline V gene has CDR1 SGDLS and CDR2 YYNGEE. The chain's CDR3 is CASSESAWGNTIYF. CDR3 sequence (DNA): TGTGCCAGCAGCGAGAGTGCGTGGGGAAACACCATATATTTT.

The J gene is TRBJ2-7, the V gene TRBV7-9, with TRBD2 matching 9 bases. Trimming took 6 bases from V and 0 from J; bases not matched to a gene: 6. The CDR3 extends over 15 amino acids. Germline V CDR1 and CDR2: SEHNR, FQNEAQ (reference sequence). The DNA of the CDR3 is TGTGCCAGCAGACCTCTAGCGGGGCCCTCCTACGAGCAGTACTTC. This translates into CASRPLAGPSYEQYF.

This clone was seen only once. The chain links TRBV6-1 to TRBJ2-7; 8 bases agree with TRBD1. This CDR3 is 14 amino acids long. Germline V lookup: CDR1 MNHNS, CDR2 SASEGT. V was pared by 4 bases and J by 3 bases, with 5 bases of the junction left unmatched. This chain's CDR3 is CASSVGDRFYEQYF. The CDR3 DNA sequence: TGTGCCAGCAGTGTAGGGGACAGGTTCTACGAGCAGTACTTC.

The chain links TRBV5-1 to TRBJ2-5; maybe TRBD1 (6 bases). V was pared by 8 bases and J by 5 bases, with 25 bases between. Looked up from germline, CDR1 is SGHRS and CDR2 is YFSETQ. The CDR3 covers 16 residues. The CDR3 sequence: CARRPNWTVWGETQYF. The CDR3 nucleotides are TGCGCCAGGAGACCTAACTGGACAGTCTGGGGTGAGACCCAGTACTTC.

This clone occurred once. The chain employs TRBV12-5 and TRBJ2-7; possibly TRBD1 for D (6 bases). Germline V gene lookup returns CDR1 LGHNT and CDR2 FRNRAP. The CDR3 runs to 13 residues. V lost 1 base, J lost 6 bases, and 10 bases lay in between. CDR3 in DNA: TGTGCTAGTGGTTTGGCCGGGACATTCGAGCAGTACTTC. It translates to CASGLAGTFEQYF.

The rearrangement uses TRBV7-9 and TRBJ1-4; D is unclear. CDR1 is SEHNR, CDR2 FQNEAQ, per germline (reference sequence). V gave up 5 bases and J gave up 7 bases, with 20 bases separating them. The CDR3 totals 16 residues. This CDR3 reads CASSPSPTAGSEKLFF. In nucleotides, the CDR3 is TGTGCCAGCAGCCCGAGCCCCACTGCGGGGAGTGAAAAACTGTTTTTT.

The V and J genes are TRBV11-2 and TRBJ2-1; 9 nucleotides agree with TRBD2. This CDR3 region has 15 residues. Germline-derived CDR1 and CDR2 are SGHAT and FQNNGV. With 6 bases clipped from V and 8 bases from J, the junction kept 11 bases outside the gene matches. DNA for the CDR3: TGTGCCAGCAGTCGAGGGAGCGGGGGGAGCTATGAGCAGTTCTTC. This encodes CASSRGSGGSYEQFF.

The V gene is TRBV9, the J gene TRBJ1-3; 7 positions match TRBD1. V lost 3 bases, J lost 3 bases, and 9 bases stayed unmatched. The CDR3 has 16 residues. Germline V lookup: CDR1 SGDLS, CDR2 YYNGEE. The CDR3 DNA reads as TGTGCCAGCAGCGCCTTCGAGACAGGGAATGGAAACACCATATATTTT. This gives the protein CASSAFETGNGNTIYF.

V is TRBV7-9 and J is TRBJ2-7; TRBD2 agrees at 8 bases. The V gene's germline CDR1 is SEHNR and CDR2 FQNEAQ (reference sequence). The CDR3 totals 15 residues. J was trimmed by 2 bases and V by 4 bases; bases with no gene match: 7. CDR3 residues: CASSSTSGYTYEQYF. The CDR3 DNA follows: TGTGCCAGCAGCTCTACTAGCGGTTATACCTACGAGCAGTACTTC.

The CDR3 DNA reads TGTGCCAGCAGCCGCGGGCTAGCGGGACCGGAGCTGTTTTTT. Its protein product is CASSRGLAGPELFF. The rearrangement uses TRBV5-4 and TRBJ2-2, with TRBD2 matching over 9 bases. This CDR3 has 14 amino acids. Trimming at V came to 4 bases and at J to 10 bases, leaving 8 bases not matched to a gene. Germline values: CDR1 SGHNT, CDR2 YYREEE (reference sequence). Full variable domain (remainder filled in from reference TRBV5-4 and TRBJ2-2): ETGVTQSPTHLIKTRGQQVTLRCSSQSGHNTVSWYQQALGQGPQFIFQYYREEENGRGNFPPRFSGLQFPNYSSELNVNALELDDSALYLCASSRGLAGPELFFGEGSRLTVL.

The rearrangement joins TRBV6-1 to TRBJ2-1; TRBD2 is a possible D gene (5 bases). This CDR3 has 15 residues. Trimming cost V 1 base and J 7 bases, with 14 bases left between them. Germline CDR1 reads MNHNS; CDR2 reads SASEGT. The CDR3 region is CASSEGASEVNEQFF. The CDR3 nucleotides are TGTGCCAGCAGTGAAGGGGCCTCGGAGGTGAATGAGCAGTTCTTC.

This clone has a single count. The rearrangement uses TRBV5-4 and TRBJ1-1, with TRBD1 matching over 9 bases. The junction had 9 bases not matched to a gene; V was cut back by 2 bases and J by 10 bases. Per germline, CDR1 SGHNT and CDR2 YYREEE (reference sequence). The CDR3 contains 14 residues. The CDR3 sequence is CASSFWDREVTAFF. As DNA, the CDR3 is TGTGCCAGCAGCTTTTGGGACAGGGAGGTAACAGCTTTCTTT. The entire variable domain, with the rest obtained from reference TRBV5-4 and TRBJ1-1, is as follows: ETGVTQSPTHLIKTRGQQVTLRCSSQSGHNTVSWYQQALGQGPQFIFQYYREEENGRGNFPPRFSGLQFPNYSSELNVNALELDDSALYLCASSFWDREVTAFFGQGTRLTVV.

The CDR3 DNA follows: TGTGCCAGCAGGGCGCTAGCGGGAGTGGCAGATACGCAGTATTTT. Protein product: CASRALAGVADTQYF. The rearrangement uses TRBV6-1 and TRBJ2-3, with 10 bases lining up with TRBD2. The trim removed 6 bases at V and 4 bases at J, leaving 7 bases unmatched. The CDR3 consists of 15 residues. Germline loops: CDR1 MNHNS, CDR2 SASEGT.

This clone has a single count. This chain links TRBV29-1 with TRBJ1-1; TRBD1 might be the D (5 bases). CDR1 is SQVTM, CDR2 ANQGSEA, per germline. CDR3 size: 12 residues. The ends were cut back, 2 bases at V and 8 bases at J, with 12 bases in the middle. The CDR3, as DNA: TGCAGCGTTGAATTGGGTGACAGCGAAGCTTTCTTT. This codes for CSVELGDSEAFF.

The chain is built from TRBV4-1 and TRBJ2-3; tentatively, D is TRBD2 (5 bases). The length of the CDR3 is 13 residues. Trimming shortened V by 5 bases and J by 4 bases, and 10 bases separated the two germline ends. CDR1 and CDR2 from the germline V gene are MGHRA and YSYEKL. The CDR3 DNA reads TGCGCCAGCAGCTTATACGGGGCAGATACGCAGTATTTT. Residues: CASSLYGADTQYF.

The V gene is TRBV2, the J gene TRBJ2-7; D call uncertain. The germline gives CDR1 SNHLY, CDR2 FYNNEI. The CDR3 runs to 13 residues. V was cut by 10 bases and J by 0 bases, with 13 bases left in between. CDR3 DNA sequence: TGTGCCACGGTTGACTGGAGCTCCTACGAGCAGTACTTC. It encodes CATVDWSSYEQYF.

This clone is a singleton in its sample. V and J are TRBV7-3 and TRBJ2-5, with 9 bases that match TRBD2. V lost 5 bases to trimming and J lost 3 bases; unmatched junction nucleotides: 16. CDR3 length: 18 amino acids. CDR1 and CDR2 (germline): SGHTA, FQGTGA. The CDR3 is CASSPLPRGLANEETQYF. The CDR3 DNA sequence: TGTGCCAGCAGCCCCCTTCCGAGGGGACTAGCTAATGAAGAGACCCAGTACTTC.

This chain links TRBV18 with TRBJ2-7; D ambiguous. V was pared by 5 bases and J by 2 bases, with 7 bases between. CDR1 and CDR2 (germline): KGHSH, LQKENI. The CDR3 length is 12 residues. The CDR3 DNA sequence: TGTGCCAGCTCAGACATTCCCTACGAGCAGTACTTC. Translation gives CASSDIPYEQYF.

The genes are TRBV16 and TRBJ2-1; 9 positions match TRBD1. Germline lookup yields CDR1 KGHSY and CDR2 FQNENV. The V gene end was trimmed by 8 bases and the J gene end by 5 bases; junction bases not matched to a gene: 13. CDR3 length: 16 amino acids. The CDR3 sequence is CASDLYGQGPNNEQFF. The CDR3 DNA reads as TGTGCCAGCGACCTCTACGGACAGGGGCCGAACAATGAGCAGTTCTTC.

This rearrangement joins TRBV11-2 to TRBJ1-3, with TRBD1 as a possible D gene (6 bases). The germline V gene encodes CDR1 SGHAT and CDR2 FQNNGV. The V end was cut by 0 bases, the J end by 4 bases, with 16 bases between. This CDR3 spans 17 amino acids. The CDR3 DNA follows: TGTGCCAGCAGCTTAGATAACAGGGTATTTTCCGGAAACACCATATATTTT. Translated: CASSLDNRVFSGNTIYF. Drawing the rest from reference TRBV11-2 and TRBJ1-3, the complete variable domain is EAGVAQSPRYKIIEKRQSVAFWCNPISGHATLYWYQQILGQGPKLLIQFQNNGVVDDSQLPKDRFSAERLKGVDSTLKIQPAKLEDSAVYLCASSLDNRVFSGNTIYFGEGSWLTVV.